The clone carrying this T cell receptor beta chain appeared many times. What it recognizes is unknown. The record originates from a study of read filtering for tumor transcriptome and immune sequencing. At the level of the study: Among patients, 17 were male and approximately 15 female, aged about 45 to 90 (mean about 70).

This library used roughly 370 ng RNA and molecular barcoded adaptors spanning alpha/delta and beta/gamma chains. TCRdb itself ran the reads through MiXCR, one entry per CDR3 protein. The table lists more than 100,000 distinct CDR3 sequences, 13% of them singletons. The CDR3 is 15 amino acids. Trimming removed 8 bases from V and 4 bases from J; junction bases left unmatched: 10. Germline values: CDR1 MDHEN, CDR2 SYDVKM. Study conclusions and caveats: Compared with RNA-seq, IR-seq gave much higher clonotype depth and reliability.

At the time of active disease, bone marrow was collected from every patient. The chain has TRBV28 and TRBJ2-1; 8 bases are a match to TRBD2. This TCR was recovered from a donor older than 35 with multiple myeloma. Material for sequencing was a population of CD138-negative cells sorted from bone marrow. In nucleotides, the CDR3 is TGTGCCAGCCGAACCCCGAGCGGGAGTTACAATGAGCAGTTCTTC. Protein product: CASRTPSGSYNEQFF. The variable domain in full, with the rest retrieved from reference TRBV28 and TRBJ2-1, is DVKVTQSSRYLVKRTGEKVFLECVQDMDHENMFWYRQDPGLGLRLIYFSYDVKMKEKGDIPEGYSVSREKKERFSLILESASTNQTSMYLCASRTPSGSYNEQFFGPGTRLTVL.